This TCR beta chain was sequenced during a study of graft-versus-host responses after intestinal transplantation. As for the study in general: Recipients got multivisceral, liver-intestinal, or isolated intestinal transplants. The study, taken as a whole, reports: The authors found GvH clones in recipient marrow, some appearing first in ileum or blood. Early post-transplant HvG declines showed an association with peak circulating GvH clone levels.

On this clone: What it binds is unknown.

Sequencing was performed with immunoSEQ multiplex PCR; in TCRdb, only in-frame clones are kept and a portion is missing. The table records over 55,000 clones, 90% of them present only once. Germline CDR1 is SNHLY and CDR2 is FYNNEI. Trimming stripped 2 bases from V and 0 bases from J, with 14 bases between. The CDR3 length is 16 residues. The sequence was collected from a human donor who received an intestinal transplant. This specimen consisted of unstimulated CD8+ T cells sorted from spleen or lymph node cells, obtained before intestinal transplant. This chain connects TRBV2 to TRBJ2-7; a possible D gene is TRBD1 (5 bases). The CDR3 here is CASSEFLAGYSYEQYF. CDR3 DNA sequence: TGTGCCAGCAGTGAATTTTTGGCAGGGTACTCCTACGAGCAGTACTTC. The full variable domain, in which reference TRBV2 and TRBJ2-7 provide the parts outside the CDR3, is EPEVTQTPSHQVTQMGQEVILRCVPISNHLYFYWYRQILGQKVEFLVSFYNNEISEKSEIFDDQFSVERPDGSNFTLKIRSTKLEDSAMYFCASSEFLAGYSYEQYFGPGTRLTVT.